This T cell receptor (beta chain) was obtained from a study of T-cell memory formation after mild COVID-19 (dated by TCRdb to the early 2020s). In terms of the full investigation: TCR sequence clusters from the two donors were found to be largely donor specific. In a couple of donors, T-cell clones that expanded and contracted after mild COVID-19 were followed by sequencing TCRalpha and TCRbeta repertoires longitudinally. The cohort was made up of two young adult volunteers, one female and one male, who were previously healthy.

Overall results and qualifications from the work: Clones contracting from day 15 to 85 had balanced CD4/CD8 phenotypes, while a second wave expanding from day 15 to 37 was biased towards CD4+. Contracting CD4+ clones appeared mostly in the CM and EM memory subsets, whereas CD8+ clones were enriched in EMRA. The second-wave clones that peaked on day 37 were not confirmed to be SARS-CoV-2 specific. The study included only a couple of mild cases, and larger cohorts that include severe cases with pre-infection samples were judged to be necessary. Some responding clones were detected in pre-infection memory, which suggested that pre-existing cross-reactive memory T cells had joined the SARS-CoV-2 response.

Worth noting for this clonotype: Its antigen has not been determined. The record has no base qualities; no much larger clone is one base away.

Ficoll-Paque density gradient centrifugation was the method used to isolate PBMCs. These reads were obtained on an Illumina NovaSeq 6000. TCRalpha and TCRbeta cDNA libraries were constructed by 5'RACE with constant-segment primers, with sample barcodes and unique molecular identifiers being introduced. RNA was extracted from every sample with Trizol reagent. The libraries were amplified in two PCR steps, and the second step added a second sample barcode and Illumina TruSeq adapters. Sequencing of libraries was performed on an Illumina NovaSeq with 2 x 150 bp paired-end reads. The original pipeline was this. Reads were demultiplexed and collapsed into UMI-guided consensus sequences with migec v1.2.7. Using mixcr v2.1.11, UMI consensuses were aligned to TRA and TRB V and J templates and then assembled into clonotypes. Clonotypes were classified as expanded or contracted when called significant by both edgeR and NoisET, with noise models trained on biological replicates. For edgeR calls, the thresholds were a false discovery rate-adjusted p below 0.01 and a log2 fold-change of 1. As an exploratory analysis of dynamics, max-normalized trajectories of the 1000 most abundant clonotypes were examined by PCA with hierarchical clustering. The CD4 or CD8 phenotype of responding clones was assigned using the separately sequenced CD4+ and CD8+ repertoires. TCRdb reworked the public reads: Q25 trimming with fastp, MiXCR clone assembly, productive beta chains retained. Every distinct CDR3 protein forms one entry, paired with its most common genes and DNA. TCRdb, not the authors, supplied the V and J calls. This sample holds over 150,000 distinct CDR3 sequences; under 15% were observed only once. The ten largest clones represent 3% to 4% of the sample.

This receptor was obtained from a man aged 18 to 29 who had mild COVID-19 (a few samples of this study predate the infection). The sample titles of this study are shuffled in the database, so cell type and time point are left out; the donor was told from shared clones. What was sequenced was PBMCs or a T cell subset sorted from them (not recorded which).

For the CDR3, the sequence is CASSSLTSGGMETQYF. Read as DNA, the sequence is TGTGCCAGCAGCTCCTTGACTAGCGGGGGGATGGAGACCCAGTACTTC. The chain links TRBV7-2 with TRBJ2-5, with 13 bases matching TRBD2. Taken from cysteine to phenylalanine, the CDR3 has 16 residues. Left in the record is the CDR3 DNA by itself, 48 bases read in frame from the first base. Per the germline V gene, SGHTA is the CDR1 and FQGNSA is the CDR2. V is cut back by 4 bases and J by 5 bases, with 7 bases in the junction unmatched.